The present T cell receptor (beta chain) was sequenced within a study of early T cells in non-severe SARS-CoV-2 infection. Across the study: Chains stayed unpaired after sequencing of bulk RNA from unsorted whole blood.

The V gene end was trimmed by 5 bases and the J gene end by 3 bases; junction bases not matched to a gene: 4. The CDR3 runs to 14 residues. The germline gives CDR1 LNHDA, CDR2 SQIVND (reference sequence). The study, taken as a whole, reports: VDJdb matching skewed toward anti-spike CD8 responses, missing private and CD4 specificities.

This clonotype has a count of ten or more. As yet, its antigen is unknown. Unique molecular identifiers were affixed to single, distinct cDNA molecules. A single record per CDR3 protein comes from TCRdb applying MiXCR to the 5' RACE reads. The table has nearly 60,000 distinct CDR3 sequences, roughly an eighth seen once; the top ten hold 7.5% to 10%. The TCR originated in an adult who was a healthcare worker with PCR-confirmed SARS-CoV-2 infection or an uninfected control (not recorded which). Sequencing was done on a sample of whole blood. The chain employs TRBV19 and TRBJ2-1, with 7 nucleotides matching TRBD2. The CDR3 reads CASSAGTNYNEQFF. The DNA of the CDR3 is TGTGCCAGTAGTGCCGGGACTAACTACAATGAGCAGTTCTTC.